This T cell receptor beta chain appears in the sequencing data of a study of shared clonotypes between healthy human individuals. The V gene's germline CDR1 is MDHEN and CDR2 SYDVKM. V lost 6 bases and J lost 4, with 16 bases in between. CDR3 size: 14 residues. An approximately 200 ng quantity of DNA, 29,000 or so T cell genomes, went into the sorted-subset replicate PCRs. Measured with immunoSEQ multiplex PCR; TCRdb has only the in-frame clones, and not every one. The table has hundreds of thousands of clones, 55% to 85% seen once. The sequencing input was memory CD4+ T cells sorted from blood. The subset was: CD45RA-negative fraction. This clonotype was sampled from a woman aged 25-40 years in good health. The chain carries TRBV28 and TRBJ2-7, with D possibly being TRBD2 (5 bases). The CDR3 bases are TGTGCCAGCAGGGGTACGGGGAAGGCTTACGAGCAGTACTTC. This encodes CASRGTGKAYEQYF.